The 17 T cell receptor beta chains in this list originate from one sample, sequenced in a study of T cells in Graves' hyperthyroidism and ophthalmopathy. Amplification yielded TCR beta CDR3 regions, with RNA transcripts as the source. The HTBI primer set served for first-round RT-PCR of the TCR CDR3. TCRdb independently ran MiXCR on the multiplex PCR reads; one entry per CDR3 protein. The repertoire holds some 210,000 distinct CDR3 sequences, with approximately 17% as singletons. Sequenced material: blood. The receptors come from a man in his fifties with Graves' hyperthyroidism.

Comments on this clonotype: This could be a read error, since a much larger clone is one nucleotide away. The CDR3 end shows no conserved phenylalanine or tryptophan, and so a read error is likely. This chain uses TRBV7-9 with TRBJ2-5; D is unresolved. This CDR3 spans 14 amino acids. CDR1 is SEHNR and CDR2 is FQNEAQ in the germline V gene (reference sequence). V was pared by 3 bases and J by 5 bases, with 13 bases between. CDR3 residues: CASSLGSLTETQYL. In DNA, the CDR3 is TGTGCCAGCAGCTTGGGCAGCTTGACGGAGACCCAGTACCTC.

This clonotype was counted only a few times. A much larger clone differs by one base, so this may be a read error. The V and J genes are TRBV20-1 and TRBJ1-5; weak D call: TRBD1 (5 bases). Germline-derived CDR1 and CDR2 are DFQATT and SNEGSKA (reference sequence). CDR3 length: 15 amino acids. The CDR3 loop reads CSASSRAYSNQPRHF. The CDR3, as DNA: TGCAGTGCTAGTTCCAGGGCCTATAGCAATCAGCCCCGGCATTTT.

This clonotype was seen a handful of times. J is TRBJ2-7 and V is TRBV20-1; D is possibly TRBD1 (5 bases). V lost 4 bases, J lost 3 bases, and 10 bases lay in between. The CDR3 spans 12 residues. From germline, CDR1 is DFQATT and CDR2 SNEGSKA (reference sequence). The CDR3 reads CSAIQGYYEQYF. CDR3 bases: TGCAGTGCTATTCAGGGTTACTACGAGCAGTACTTC.

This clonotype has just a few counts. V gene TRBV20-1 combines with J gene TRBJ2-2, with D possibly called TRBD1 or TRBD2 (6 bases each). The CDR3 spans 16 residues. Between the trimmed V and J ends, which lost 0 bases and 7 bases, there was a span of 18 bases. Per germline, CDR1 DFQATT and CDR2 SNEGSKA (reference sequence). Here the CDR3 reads CSARDVRGGQGGELFF. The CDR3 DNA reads TGCAGTGCTAGAGATGTCCGAGGGGGGCAAGGCGGGGAGCTGTTTTTT.

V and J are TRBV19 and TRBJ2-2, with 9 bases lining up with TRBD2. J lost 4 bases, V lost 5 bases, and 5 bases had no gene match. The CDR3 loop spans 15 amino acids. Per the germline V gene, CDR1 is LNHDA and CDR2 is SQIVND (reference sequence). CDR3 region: CASSASGILTGELFF. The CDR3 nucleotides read TGTGCCAGTAGTGCTAGCGGGATACTCACCGGGGAGCTGTTTTTT.

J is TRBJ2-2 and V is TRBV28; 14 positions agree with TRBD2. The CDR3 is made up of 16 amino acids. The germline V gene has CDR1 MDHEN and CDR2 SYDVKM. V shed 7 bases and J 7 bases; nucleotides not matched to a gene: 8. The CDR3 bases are TGTGCCAGCAACGCGGGACTAGCGGGAGTTGTCGGGGAGCTGTTTTTT. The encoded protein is CASNAGLAGVVGELFF.

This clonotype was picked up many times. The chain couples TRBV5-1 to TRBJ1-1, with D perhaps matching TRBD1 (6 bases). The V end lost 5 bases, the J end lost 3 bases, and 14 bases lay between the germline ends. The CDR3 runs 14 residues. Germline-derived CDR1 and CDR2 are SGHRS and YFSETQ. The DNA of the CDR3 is TGCGCCAGCAGTCAAACAGGGTTTGACACTGAAGCTTTCTTT. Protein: CASSQTGFDTEAFF.

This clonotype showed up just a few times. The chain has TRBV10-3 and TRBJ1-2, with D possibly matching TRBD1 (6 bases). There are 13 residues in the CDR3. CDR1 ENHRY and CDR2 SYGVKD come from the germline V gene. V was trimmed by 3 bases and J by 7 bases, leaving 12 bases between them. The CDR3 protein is CAISDPTGIGYTF. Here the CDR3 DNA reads TGTGCCATCAGTGACCCGACAGGTATTGGCTACACCTTC.

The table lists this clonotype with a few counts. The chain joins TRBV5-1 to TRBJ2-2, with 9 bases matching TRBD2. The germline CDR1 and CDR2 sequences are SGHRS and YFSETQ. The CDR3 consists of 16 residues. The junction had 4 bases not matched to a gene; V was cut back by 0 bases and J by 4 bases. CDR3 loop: CASSLGPSGTTGELFF. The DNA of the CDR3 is TGCGCCAGCAGCTTGGGGCCTAGCGGGACCACCGGGGAGCTGTTTTTT.

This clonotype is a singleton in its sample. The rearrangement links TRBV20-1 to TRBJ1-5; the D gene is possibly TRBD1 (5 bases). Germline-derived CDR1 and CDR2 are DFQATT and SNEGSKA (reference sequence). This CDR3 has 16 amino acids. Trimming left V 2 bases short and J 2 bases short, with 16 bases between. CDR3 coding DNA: TGCAGTGCTAGATATGGGGGGGAGGTTGGCAATCAGCCCCAGCATTTT. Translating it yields CSARYGGEVGNQPQHF.

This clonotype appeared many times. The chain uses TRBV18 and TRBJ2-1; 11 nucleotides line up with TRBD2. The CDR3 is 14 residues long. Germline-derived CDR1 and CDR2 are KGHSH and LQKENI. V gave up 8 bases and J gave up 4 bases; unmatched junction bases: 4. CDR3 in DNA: TGTGCCAGCCCCGGGACTAGCGGTTACAATGAGCAGTTCTTC. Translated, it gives CASPGTSGYNEQFF. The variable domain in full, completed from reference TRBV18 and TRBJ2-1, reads NAGVMQNPRHLVRRRGQEARLRCSPMKGHSHVYWYRQLPEEGLKFMVYLQKENIIDESGMPKERFSAEFPKEGPSILRIQQVVRGDSAAYFCASPGTSGYNEQFFGPGTRLTVL.

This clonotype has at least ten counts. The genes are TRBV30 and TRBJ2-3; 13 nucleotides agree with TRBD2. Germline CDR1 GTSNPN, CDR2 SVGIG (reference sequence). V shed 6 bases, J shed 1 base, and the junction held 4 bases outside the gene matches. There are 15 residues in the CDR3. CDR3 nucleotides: TGTGCCTGCAACGGACTAGCGGGAGGCACAGATACGCAGTATTTT. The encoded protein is CACNGLAGGTDTQYF.

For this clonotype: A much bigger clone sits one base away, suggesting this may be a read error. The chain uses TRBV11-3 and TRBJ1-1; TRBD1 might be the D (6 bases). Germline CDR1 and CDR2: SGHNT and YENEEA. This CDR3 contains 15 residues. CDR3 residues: CASRPVGAWGTKAFF. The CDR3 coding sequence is TGTGCCAGCAGACCTGTGGGGGCGTGGGGCACTAAAGCTTTCTTT.

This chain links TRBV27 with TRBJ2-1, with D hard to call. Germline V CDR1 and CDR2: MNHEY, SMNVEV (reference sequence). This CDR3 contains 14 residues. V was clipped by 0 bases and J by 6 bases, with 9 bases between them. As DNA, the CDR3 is TGTGCCAGCAGTTTATCGCGGCAGCGCAATGAGCAGTTCTTC. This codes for CASSLSRQRNEQFF.

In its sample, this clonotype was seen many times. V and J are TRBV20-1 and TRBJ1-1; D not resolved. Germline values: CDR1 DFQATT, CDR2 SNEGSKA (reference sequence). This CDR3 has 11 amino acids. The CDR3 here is CSVPGNTEAFF. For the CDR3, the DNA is TGCAGCGTTCCAGGGAACACTGAAGCTTTCTTT.

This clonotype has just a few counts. The CDR3 DNA is TGTGCCAGTAGCATGGGACTTACATTCTACGAGCAGTACTTC. This translates into CASSMGLTFYEQYF. The chain carries TRBV19 and TRBJ2-7; D is perhaps TRBD2 (6 bases). The CDR3 contains 14 residues. CDR1 and CDR2 from the germline V gene are LNHDA and SQIVND (reference sequence). The V gene lost 6 bases and the J gene lost 3 bases, with 15 bases spanning the gap.

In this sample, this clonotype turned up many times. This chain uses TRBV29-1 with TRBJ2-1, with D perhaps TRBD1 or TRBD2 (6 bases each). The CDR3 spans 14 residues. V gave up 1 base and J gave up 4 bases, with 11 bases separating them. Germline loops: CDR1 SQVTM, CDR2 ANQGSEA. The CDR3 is CSVEVRGQYNEQFF. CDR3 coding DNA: TGCAGCGTTGAAGTCCGGGGGCAGTACAATGAGCAGTTCTTC.